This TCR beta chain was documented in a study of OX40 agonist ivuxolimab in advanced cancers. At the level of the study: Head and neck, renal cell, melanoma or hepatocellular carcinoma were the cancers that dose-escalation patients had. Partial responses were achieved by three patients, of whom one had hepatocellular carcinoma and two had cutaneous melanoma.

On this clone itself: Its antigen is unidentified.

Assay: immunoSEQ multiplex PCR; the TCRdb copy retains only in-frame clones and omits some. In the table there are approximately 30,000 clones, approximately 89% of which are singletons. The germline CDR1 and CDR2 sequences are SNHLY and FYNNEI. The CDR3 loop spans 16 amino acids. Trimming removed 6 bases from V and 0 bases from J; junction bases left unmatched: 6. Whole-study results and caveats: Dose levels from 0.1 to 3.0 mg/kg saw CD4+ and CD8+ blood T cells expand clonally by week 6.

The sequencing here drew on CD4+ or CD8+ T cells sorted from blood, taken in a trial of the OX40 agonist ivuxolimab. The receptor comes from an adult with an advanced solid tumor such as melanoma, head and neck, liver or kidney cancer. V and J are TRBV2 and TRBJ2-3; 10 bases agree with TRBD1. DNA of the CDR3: TGTGCCAGCAGGCGACAGGGGGCCGGGAGCACAGATACGCAGTATTTT. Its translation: CASRRQGAGSTDTQYF.